A single sample gave rise to the 12 T cell receptor beta chains below, sequenced in a study of cytomegalovirus exposure and HLA in healthy donors. Both 60 Vbeta primers and 13 Jbeta primers went into the PCR. This table comes from immunoSEQ multiplex PCR, and its TCRdb copy is limited to in-frame clones, with some not included. Found here are around 150,000 clones, 65% to 70% of them singletons; the top ten hold about 9.4%. The sequencing input was PBMCs. These receptors were taken from a man aged 25 to 40 in good health and CMV-seropositive.

This clone was observed once. The chain uses TRBV9 and TRBJ2-1; possibly TRBD2 for D (6 bases). Germline-derived CDR1 and CDR2 are SGDLS and YYNGEE. The ends were cut back, 3 bases at V and 1 base at J, with 11 bases in the middle. The CDR3 is 15 residues long. The chain's CDR3 is CASSETSYSYNEQFF. CDR3 coding DNA: TGTGCCAGCAGCGAAACTAGCTATTCCTACAATGAGCAGTTCTTC.

The chain carries TRBV11-3 and TRBJ1-1; the D is unclear. V lost 4 bases and J 2 bases, leaving 8 bases between the germline ends. Germline values: CDR1 SGHNT, CDR2 YENEEA. This CDR3 comprises 13 residues. CDR3 DNA: TGTGCCAGCAGCTCCGGGAGAAACACTGAAGCTTTCTTT. It encodes CASSSGRNTEAFF.

J is TRBJ2-7 and V is TRBV4-1; a weak D match, TRBD1 (5 bases). V lost 7 bases to trimming and J lost 5 bases, with 21 bases between them. Germline V CDR1 and CDR2: MGHRA, YSYEKL. The CDR3 runs to 15 residues. The CDR3 protein is CASNHPVQGINEQYF. In nucleotides, the CDR3 is TGCGCCAGCAACCATCCGGTCCAGGGTATCAACGAGCAGTACTTC.

V is TRBV7-9 and J is TRBJ1-3; no definite D call. The CDR3 loop spans 15 amino acids. Germline V gene lookup returns CDR1 SEHNR and CDR2 FQNEAQ (reference sequence). The V end was cut by 1 base, the J end by 2 bases, with 9 bases between. The CDR3 is CASSLEFETGNTIYF. As DNA, the CDR3 is TGTGCCAGCAGCTTAGAGTTCGAGACTGGAAACACCATATATTTT.

The CDR3 reads CASGSSSGRVYEQYF. For the CDR3, the DNA is TGTGCCAGCGGGAGTTCTAGCGGGAGGGTTTACGAGCAGTACTTC. The chain has TRBV28 and TRBJ2-5, with 12 bases identical to TRBD2. The DNA end favors TRBJ2-7, so the J call may be wrong. In germline, CDR1 is MDHEN, CDR2 SYDVKM. The CDR3 totals 15 residues.

This clone showed up just a few times. The genes are TRBV25-1 and TRBJ1-5; D is possibly TRBD1 (6 bases). The CDR3 is 14 residues long. Germline V gene sequence: CDR1 MGHDK, CDR2 SYGVNS. Trimming cost V 4 bases and J 3 bases, with 10 bases left between them. As DNA, the CDR3 is TGTGCCAGCAGTGTGCAGGGGAACAATCAGCCCCAGCATTTT. The encoded protein is CASSVQGNNQPQHF.

The genes are TRBV10-1 and TRBJ2-1, with D maybe TRBD2 (6 bases). The V gene's germline CDR1 is WNHNN and CDR2 SYGVQD (reference sequence). V dropped 3 bases and J dropped 8 bases, with 17 bases sitting between them. This CDR3 is built from 15 residues. The CDR3 loop is CASSDGTSVGDEQFF. The CDR3 bases are TGCGCCAGCAGTGACGGGACTTCCGTCGGGGATGAGCAGTTCTTC.

The count of this clone is one. The chain joins TRBV7-8 to TRBJ2-3, with D possibly TRBD1 on 5 matching bases. Trimming removed 0 bases from V and 0 bases from J, with 13 bases in between. The V gene's germline CDR1 is SGHVS and CDR2 FQNEAQ. The CDR3 contains 17 residues. CDR3 DNA sequence: TGTGCCAGCAGCTTAGCGTATAGGGGAACTAGCACAGATACGCAGTATTTT. This sequence encodes CASSLAYRGTSTDTQYF.

The chain is built from TRBV27 and TRBJ2-7, with 7 bases matching TRBD1. The CDR3 runs 13 residues. The V segment lost 6 bases and the J segment 2 bases; nucleotides outside the gene matches: 4. Germline V gives CDR1 MNHEY, CDR2 SMNVEV (reference sequence). The CDR3 nucleotides read TGTGCCAGCAGAAACAGGGGAGCCTACGAGCAGTACTTC. Translated: CASRNRGAYEQYF.

The chain has TRBV4-2 and TRBJ2-3; a weak D match, TRBD2 (5 bases). V lost 4 bases, J lost 4 bases, and 18 bases lay in between. The CDR3 has 16 residues. Germline loops: CDR1 LGHNA, CDR2 YNFKEQ. CDR3 in DNA: TGTGCCAGCAGCCCAATAGCGAGTACCGACGCAGATACGCAGTATTTT. Translating it yields CASSPIASTDADTQYF.

The V call is TRBV7-6, the J call TRBJ2-3; the D is unclear. The CDR3 consists of 15 residues. Germline CDR1 is SGHVS and CDR2 is FNYEAQ. The germline V and J ends were trimmed by 5 bases and 2 bases, with 14 bases remaining between them. As DNA, the CDR3 is TGTGCCAGCAGCCCAGTGGGCACCTACACAGATACGCAGTATTTT. This translates into CASSPVGTYTDTQYF.

J is TRBJ2-1 and V is TRBV5-1; TRBD2 matches at 15 bases. Germline V lookup: CDR1 SGHRS, CDR2 YFSETQ. With V trimmed by 4 bases and J by 7 bases, 6 bases remained unmatched. The CDR3 runs 16 residues. The CDR3, as DNA: TGCGCCAGCAGCATACCCGGGACTAGCGGGAGGAATGAGCAGTTCTTC. Protein sequence: CASSIPGTSGRNEQFF.